This T cell receptor beta chain was documented in a study of T cell repertoires in cytomegalovirus infection. Study as a whole: CMV infection and matching HLA type were both indicated by public TCR beta signatures. Study outcomes and limitations: There were carriers of CMV plus the relevant HLA, and cumulative public TCR beta family frequency identified them. Clonotype analysis showed dominance of the ex vivo response by HLA-C-restricted CMV-specific TCR beta clonotypes.

The CDR3 spans 13 residues. V was clipped by 6 bases and J by 4 bases, with 12 bases between them. Germline assignment: CDR1 MNHEY and CDR2 SVGEGT. As concerns this clonotype: Its antigen remains unknown. No conserved phenylalanine or tryptophan ends this CDR3, so it is likely a read error.

A single record per CDR3 protein comes from TCRdb applying MiXCR to the reads. The profile covers roughly 100,000 distinct CDR3 sequences, with approximately 15% appearing a single time and less than 10% taken by the ten largest. The V call is TRBV6-2 or TRBV6-3, the J call TRBJ1-2; D gene uncertain. The sample comprised PBMCs. The receptor's source is a human donor in good health (CMV status not recorded). Some clones in this sample may be carry-over from other donors' samples. The CDR3: CASSIPGLYGYTL. The CDR3 DNA reads TGTGCCAGCAGCATCCCAGGTCTCTATGGCTACACCCTC.